Here is one T cell receptor (beta chain) with its context. Its antigen is still unknown. Assay: immunoSEQ multiplex PCR; the TCRdb copy retains only in-frame clones and omits some. The table includes over 85,000 clones, about nine tenths detected once. The data are from a study of T cell responses to AZD1222 COVID-19 vaccine. Study results and caveats: Donors were mostly white British, more females; clonal diversity possibly underestimated. Repertoire samples came only from after the peak T cell response.

The length of the CDR3 is 16 residues. V was pared by 5 bases and J by 7 bases, with 8 bases of the junction left unmatched. Per germline, CDR1 MNHEY and CDR2 SMNVEV (reference sequence). V gene TRBV27 combines with J gene TRBJ2-1; 13 bases align to TRBD2. The clonotype originates from an adult who received the AZD1222 COVID-19 vaccine. Sequences were derived from peripheral blood, sampled 28 days after the second AZD1222 dose. CDR3 DNA: TGTGCCAGCAGTAAGGGACTAGCGGGAAGGGGGAATGAGCAGTTCTTC. The encoded protein is CASSKGLAGRGNEQFF.